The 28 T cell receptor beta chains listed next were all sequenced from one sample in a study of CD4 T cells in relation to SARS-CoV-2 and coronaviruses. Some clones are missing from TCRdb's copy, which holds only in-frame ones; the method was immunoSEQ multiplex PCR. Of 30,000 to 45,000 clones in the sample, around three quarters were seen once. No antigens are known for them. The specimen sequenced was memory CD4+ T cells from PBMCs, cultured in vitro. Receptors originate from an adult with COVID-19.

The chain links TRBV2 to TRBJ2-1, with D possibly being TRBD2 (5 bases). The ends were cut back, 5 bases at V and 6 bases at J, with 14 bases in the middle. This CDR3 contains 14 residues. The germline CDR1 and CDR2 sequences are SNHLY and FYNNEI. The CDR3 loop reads CASSSSVGGNEQFF. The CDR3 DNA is TGTGCCAGCAGTAGTAGCGTTGGAGGCAATGAGCAGTTCTTC.

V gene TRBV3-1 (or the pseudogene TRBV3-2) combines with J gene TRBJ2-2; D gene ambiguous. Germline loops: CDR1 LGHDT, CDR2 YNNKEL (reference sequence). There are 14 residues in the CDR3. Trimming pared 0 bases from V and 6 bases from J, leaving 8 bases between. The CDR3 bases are TGTGCCAGCAGCCAAGAATTGTCTCCCGGGGAGCTGTTTTTT. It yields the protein CASSQELSPGELFF.

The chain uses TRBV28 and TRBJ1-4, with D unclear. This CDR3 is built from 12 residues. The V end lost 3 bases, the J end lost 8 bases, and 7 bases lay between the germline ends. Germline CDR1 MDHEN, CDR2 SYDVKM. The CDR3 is CASSFKEEKLFF. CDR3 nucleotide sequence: TGTGCCAGCAGTTTTAAGGAAGAAAAACTGTTTTTT.

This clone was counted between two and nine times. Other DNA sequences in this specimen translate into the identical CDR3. The CDR3 DNA is TGTGCCAGCAGCGTAGGCGGGAGGCGACACACAGATACGCAGTATTTT. It specifies CASSVGGRRHTDTQYF. The chain is built from TRBV9 and TRBJ2-3; TRBD2 matches 8 bases. Germline CDR1 is SGDLS and CDR2 is YYNGEE. There are 16 residues in the CDR3. The V segment lost 0 bases and the J segment 2 bases; nucleotides outside the gene matches: 5.

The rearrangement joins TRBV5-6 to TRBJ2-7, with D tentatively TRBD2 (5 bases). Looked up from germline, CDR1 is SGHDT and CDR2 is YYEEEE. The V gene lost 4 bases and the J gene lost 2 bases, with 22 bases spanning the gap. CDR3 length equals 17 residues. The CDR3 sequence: CASSRLKDSAGAYEQYF. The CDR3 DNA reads TGTGCCAGCAGCCGTCTCAAGGACTCTGCTGGTGCCTACGAGCAGTACTTC.

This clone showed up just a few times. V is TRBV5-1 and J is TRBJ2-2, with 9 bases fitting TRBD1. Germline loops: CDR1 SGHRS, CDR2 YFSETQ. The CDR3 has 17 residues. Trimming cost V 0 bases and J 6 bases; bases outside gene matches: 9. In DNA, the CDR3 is TGCGCCAGCAGCTTGGCCTGGGGGACAGGGATGTCCGGGGAGCTGTTTTTT. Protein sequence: CASSLAWGTGMSGELFF.

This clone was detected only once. The CDR3 DNA reads TGTGCCAGTCGGACAGGGGGTCTTAATGAGCAGTTCTTC. As protein: CASRTGGLNEQFF. This chain connects TRBV5-4 to TRBJ2-1, with TRBD1 matching 10 bases. CDR1 is SGHNT and CDR2 is YYREEE in the germline V gene (reference sequence). CDR3 length: 13 residues. With V trimmed by 8 bases and J by 7 bases, 6 bases remained unmatched. Based on the CDR3 plus reference TRBV5-4 and TRBJ2-1, the full variable domain is ETGVTQSPTHLIKTRGQQVTLRCSSQSGHNTVSWYQQALGQGPQFIFQYYREEENGRGNFPPRFSGLQFPNYSSELNVNALELDDSALYLCASRTGGLNEQFFGPGTRLTVL.

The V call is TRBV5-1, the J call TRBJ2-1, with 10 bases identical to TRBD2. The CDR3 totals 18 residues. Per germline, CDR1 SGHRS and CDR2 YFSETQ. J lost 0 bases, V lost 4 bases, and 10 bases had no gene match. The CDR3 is CASSPRVASGSSYNEQFF. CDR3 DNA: TGCGCCAGCAGCCCCAGAGTGGCTAGCGGGAGCTCCTACAATGAGCAGTTCTTC.

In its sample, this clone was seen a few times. DNA of the CDR3: TGTGCCAGCAGCTTATACGGGGGGAGCACTGAAGCTTTCTTT. Translation: CASSLYGGSTEAFF. The chain joins TRBV7-6 to TRBJ1-1; maybe TRBD1 (5 bases). The CDR3 has 14 amino acids. Looked up from germline, CDR1 is SGHVS and CDR2 is FNYEAQ. V gave up 2 bases and J gave up 4 bases, with 11 bases separating them.

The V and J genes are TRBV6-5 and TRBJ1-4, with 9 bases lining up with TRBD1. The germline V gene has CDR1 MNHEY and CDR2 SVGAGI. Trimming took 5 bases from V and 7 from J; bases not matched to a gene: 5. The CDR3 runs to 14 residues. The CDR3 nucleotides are TGTGCCAGCAGTAGGGACAGGGCGTTTGAAAAACTGTTTTTT. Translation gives CASSRDRAFEKLFF.

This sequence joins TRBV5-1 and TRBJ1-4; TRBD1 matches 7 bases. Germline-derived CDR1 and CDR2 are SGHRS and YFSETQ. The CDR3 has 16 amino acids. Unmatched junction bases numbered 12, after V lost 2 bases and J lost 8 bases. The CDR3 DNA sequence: TGCGCCAGCAGCTTCTCAGGGGGGGGTTCCCGCGAAAAACTGTTTTTT. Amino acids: CASSFSGGGSREKLFF.

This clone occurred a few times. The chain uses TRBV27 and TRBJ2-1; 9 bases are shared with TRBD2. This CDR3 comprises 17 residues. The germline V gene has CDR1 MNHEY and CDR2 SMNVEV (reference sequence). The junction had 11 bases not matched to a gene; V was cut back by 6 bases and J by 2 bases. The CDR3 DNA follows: TGTGCCAGCAGGGCGGCGGGAGGGCCGCTGACCTACAATGAGCAGTTCTTC. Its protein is CASRAAGGPLTYNEQFF.

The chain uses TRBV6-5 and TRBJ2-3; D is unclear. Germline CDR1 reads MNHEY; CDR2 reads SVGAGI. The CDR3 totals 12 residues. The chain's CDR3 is CASGYRTDTQYF. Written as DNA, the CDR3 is TGTGCAAGTGGTTACCGCACAGATACGCAGTATTTT.

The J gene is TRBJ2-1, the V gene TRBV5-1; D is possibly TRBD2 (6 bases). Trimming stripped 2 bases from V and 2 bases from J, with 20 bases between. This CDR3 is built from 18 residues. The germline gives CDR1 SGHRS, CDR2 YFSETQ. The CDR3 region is CASSLVGGGKAPYNEQFF. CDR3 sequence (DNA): TGCGCCAGCAGCTTAGTGGGCGGCGGGAAAGCTCCCTACAATGAGCAGTTCTTC.

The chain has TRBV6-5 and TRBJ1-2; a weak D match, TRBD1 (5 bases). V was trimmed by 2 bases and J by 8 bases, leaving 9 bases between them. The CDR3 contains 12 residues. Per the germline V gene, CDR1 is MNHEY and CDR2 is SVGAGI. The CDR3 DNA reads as TGTGCCAGCAGTTACGGGGGTCACGGCTACACCTTC. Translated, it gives CASSYGGHGYTF.

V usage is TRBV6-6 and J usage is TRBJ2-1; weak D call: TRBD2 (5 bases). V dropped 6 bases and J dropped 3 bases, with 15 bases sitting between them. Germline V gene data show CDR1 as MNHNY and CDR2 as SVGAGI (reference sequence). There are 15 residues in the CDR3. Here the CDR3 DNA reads TGTGCCAGCAGAGTCAATTGGGCGGGCTACAATGAGCAGTTCTTC. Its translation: CASRVNWAGYNEQFF.

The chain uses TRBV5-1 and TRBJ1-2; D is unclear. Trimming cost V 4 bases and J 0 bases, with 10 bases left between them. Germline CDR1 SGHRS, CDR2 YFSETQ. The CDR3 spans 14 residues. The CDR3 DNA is TGCGCCAGCAGCCCCGACCCGTCTAACTATGGCTACACCTTC. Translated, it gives CASSPDPSNYGYTF.

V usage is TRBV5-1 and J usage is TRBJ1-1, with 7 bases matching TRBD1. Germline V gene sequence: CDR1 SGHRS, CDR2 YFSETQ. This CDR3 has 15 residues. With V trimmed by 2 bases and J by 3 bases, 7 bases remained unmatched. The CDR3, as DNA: TGCGCCAGCAGCTTATCTGGCAGGGGGGACACTGAAGCTTTCTTT. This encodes CASSLSGRGDTEAFF.

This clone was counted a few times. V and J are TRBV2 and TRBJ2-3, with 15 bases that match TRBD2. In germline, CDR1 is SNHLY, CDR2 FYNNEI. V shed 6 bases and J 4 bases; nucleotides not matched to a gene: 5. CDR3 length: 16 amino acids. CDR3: CASSKGLAGGSDTQYF. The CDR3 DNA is TGTGCCAGCAGCAAAGGACTAGCGGGAGGGTCAGATACGCAGTATTTT.

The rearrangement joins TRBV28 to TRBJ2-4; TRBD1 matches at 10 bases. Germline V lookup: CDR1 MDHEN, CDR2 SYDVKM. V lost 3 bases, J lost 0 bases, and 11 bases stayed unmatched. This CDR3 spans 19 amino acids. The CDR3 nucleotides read TGTGCCAGCAGTTTGTCCGGACAGGGGGGGAATCTAGCCAAAAACATTCAGTACTTC. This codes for CASSLSGQGGNLAKNIQYF.

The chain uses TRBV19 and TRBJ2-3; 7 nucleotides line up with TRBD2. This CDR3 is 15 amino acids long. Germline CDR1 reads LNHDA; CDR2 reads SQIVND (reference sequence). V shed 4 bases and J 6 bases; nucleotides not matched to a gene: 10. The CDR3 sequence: CASSTLLIGGDTQYF. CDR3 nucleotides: TGTGCCAGTAGTACCCTCTTGATCGGGGGGGATACGCAGTATTTT. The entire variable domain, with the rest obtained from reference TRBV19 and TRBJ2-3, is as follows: DGGITQSPKYLFRKEGQNVTLSCEQNLNHDAMYWYRQDPGQGLRLIYYSQIVNDFQKGDIAEGYSVSREKKESFPLTVTSAQKNPTAFYLCASSTLLIGGDTQYFGPGTRLTVL.

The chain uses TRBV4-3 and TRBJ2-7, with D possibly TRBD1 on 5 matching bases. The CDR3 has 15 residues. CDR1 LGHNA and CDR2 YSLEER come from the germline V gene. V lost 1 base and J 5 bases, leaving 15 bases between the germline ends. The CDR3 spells CASSQVGRETHEQYF. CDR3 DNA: TGCGCCAGCAGCCAAGTGGGCAGGGAAACCCACGAGCAGTACTTC.

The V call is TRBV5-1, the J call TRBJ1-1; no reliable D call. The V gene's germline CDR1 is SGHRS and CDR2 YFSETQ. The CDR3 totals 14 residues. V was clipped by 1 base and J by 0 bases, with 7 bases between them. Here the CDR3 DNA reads TGCGCCAGCAGCTTGATGCTTATGAACACTGAAGCTTTCTTT. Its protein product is CASSLMLMNTEAFF.

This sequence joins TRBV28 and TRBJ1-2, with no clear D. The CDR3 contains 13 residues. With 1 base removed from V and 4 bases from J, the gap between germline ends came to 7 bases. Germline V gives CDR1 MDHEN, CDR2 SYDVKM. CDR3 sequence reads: CASSLSATYGYTF. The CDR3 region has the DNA TGTGCCAGCAGTTTATCGGCCACCTATGGCTACACCTTC.

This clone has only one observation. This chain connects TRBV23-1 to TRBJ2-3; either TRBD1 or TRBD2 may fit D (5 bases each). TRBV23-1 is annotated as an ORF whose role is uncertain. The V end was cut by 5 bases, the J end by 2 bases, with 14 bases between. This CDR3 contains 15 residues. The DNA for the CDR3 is TGCGCCAGCAGTGGCCGGGACCTAGACACAGATACGCAGTATTTT. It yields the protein CASSGRDLDTDTQYF.

The CDR3 sequence: CASSGPLEPYGYTF. For the CDR3, the DNA is TGTGCCAGCAGCGGGCCCCTGGAACCCTATGGCTACACCTTC. The chain carries TRBV9 and TRBJ1-2; no clear D gene. This CDR3 is built from 14 residues. The germline V gene has CDR1 SGDLS and CDR2 YYNGEE. Deletions cut 3 bases from V and 4 bases from J, with 13 bases between.

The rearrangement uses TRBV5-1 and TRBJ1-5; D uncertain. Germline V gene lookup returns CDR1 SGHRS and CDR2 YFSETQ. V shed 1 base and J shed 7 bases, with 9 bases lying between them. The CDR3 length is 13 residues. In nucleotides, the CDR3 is TGCGCCAGCAGCTTGTGGGGAACGCAGCCCCAGCATTTT. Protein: CASSLWGTQPQHF.

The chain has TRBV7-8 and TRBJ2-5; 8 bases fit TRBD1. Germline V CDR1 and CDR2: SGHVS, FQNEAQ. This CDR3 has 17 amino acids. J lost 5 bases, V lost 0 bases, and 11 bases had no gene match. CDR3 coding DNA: TGTGCCAGCAGCTTAGCGCTCGGGCAGGGGGCCCGTGAGACCCAGTACTTC. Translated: CASSLALGQGARETQYF.